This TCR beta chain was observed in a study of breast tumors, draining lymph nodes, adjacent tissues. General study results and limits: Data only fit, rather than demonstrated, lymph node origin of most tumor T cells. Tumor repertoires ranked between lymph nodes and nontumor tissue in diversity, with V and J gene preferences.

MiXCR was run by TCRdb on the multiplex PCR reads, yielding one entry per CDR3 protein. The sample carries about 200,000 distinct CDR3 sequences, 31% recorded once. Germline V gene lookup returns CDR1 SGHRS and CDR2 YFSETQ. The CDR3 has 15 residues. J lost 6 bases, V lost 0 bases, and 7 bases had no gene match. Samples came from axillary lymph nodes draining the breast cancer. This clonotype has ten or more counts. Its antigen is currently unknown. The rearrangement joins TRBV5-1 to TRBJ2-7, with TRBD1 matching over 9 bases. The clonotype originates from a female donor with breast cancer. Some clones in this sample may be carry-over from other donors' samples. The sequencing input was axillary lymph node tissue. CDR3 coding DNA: TGCGCCAGCAGCTTGGACGGGACAGGGAACGGCGAGCAGTACTTC. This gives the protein CASSLDGTGNGEQYF.